The 30 T cell receptor beta chains below were found in one sample sequenced in a study of control samples from healthy donors and cancer patients. Assay used: immunoSEQ multiplex PCR; TCRdb lists only in-frame clones, some missing. Counted here are 55,000 to 65,000 clones, around 87% occurring once; the ten biggest clones make up more than 9.5%. The sample was PBMCs. These receptors were taken from a woman aged 55-70 years with lung cancer.

This chain connects TRBV28 to TRBJ1-1, with D possibly matching TRBD1 (5 bases). The CDR3 contains 13 residues. Per germline, CDR1 MDHEN and CDR2 SYDVKM. The V gene lost 2 bases and the J gene lost 5 bases, with 9 bases spanning the gap. CDR3 protein: CASSLGRGTEAFF. The CDR3 DNA reads as TGTGCCAGCAGTTTAGGTCGGGGGACTGAAGCTTTCTTT.

The chain combines TRBV7-6 with TRBJ1-3; D unresolved. CDR1 is SGHVS and CDR2 is FNYEAQ in the germline V gene. This CDR3 spans 15 amino acids. Trimming left V 2 bases short and J 4 bases short, with 12 bases between. CDR3 in amino acids: CASSLRPLAGNTIYF. The CDR3 DNA sequence: TGTGCCAGCAGCTTAAGGCCCCTGGCAGGAAACACCATATATTTT.

The chain joins TRBV5-1 to TRBJ2-3; perhaps TRBD2 as D (6 bases). Trimming took 1 base from V and 13 from J, leaving 13 bases between them. This CDR3 is built from 12 residues. The germline CDR1 and CDR2 sequences are SGHRS and YFSETQ. The CDR3 coding sequence is TGCGCCAGCAGCTTGTCCGGGAGTTTGGAGTATTTT. Amino acids: CASSLSGSLEYF.

This chain joins TRBV7-2 and TRBJ2-3; TRBD2 agrees at 11 bases. Trimming at V came to 6 bases and at J to 5 bases, leaving 10 bases not matched to a gene. The CDR3 length is 16 residues. The germline CDR1 and CDR2 sequences are SGHTA and FQGNSA. The CDR3 here is CASSSTSGRPGDTQYF. The CDR3 DNA is TGTGCCAGCAGTTCCACTAGCGGGAGACCCGGAGATACGCAGTATTTT.

The chain links TRBV5-1 to TRBJ2-1, with 10 bases lining up with TRBD2. Germline CDR1 is SGHRS and CDR2 is YFSETQ. The length of the CDR3 is 18 residues. J lost 6 bases, V lost 4 bases, and 16 bases had no gene match. The chain's CDR3 is CASSQSSGSRFGGNEQFF. The CDR3 DNA sequence: TGCGCCAGCAGCCAATCTAGCGGGAGTAGATTCGGGGGCAATGAGCAGTTCTTC. Full variable domain (missing parts from reference TRBV5-1 and TRBJ2-1): KAGVTQTPRYLIKTRGQQVTLSCSPISGHRSVSWYQQTPGQGLQFLFEYFSETQRNKGNFPGRFSGRQFSNSRSEMNVSTLELGDSALYLCASSQSSGSRFGGNEQFFGPGTRLTVL.

This clone was observed a few times. The V gene is TRBV7-3, the J gene TRBJ2-3; D uncertain. Per the germline V gene, CDR1 is SGHTA and CDR2 is FQGTGA. V was cut by 3 bases and J by 2 bases, with 6 bases left in between. The CDR3 runs to 13 residues. The CDR3 sequence: CASSFSHTDTQYF. CDR3 in DNA: TGTGCCAGCAGCTTTTCCCACACAGATACGCAGTATTTT.

The chain carries TRBV15 and TRBJ2-2; possible D gene TRBD1, 5 bases. Germline V gene sequence: CDR1 LNHNV, CDR2 YYDKDF (reference sequence). This CDR3 is built from 17 residues. Trimming removed 0 bases at V and 7 bases at J, with 18 bases between. CDR3 in amino acids: CATSRDSGAGQGGELFF. The CDR3 DNA sequence: TGTGCCACCAGCAGAGATTCTGGGGCCGGTCAAGGCGGGGAGCTGTTTTTT.

CDR3 sequence: CARSEDQLKDTEAFF. CDR3 sequence (DNA): TGTGCCAGAAGCGAAGACCAATTGAAGGACACTGAAGCTTTCTTT. The gene calls are TRBV5-3 and TRBJ1-1; D not resolved. TRBV5-3 is an open reading frame, and its role is uncertain. The CDR3 contains 15 residues. V was pared by 4 bases and J by 3 bases, with 16 bases between.

The rearrangement links TRBV7-6 to TRBJ2-1; possibly TRBD1 or TRBD2 for D (6 bases each). The CDR3 length is 16 residues. Trimming removed 4 bases from V and 1 base from J, with 14 bases in between. Germline loops: CDR1 SGHVS, CDR2 FNYEAQ. CDR3 coding DNA: TGTGCCAGCAGCTACCTAGGGGGGAGTTCCTACAATGAGCAGTTCTTC. Its translation is CASSYLGGSSYNEQFF.

In its sample, this clone was seen once. The J gene is TRBJ2-3, the V gene TRBV19, with D perhaps given as TRBD1 or TRBD2 (5 bases each). The V and J ends lost 4 bases and 4 bases respectively, with 15 bases between them. Germline CDR1 and CDR2: LNHDA and SQIVND (reference sequence). CDR3 length equals 15 residues. CDR3 protein: CASSTGTYLPDTQYF. CDR3 sequence (DNA): TGTGCCAGTAGTACCGGGACGTATTTACCAGATACGCAGTATTTT.

The chain is built from TRBV5-4 and TRBJ2-1, with D possibly TRBD2 on 6 matching bases. The CDR3 totals 16 residues. The germline V gene has CDR1 SGHNT and CDR2 YYREEE (reference sequence). V gave up 5 bases and J gave up 2 bases, with 17 bases separating them. DNA for the CDR3: TGTGCCAGCAGTTTAGCCGGGACTTACGCCTACAATGAGCAGTTCTTC. This gives the protein CASSLAGTYAYNEQFF.

The J gene is TRBJ2-5, the V gene TRBV27; 10 bases are shared with TRBD1. V lost 5 bases, J lost 5 bases, and 8 bases stayed unmatched. The V gene's germline CDR1 is MNHEY and CDR2 SMNVEV (reference sequence). CDR3 length: 15 amino acids. The CDR3 bases are TGTGCCAGCAGTCCCGGGACAGGGGCTCGGGAGACCCAGTACTTC. Protein: CASSPGTGARETQYF.

This clone showed up just a few times. The V and J genes are TRBV6-5 and TRBJ1-1; TRBD1 matches at 7 bases. CDR3 length equals 13 residues. CDR1 is MNHEY and CDR2 is SVGAGI in the germline V gene. Germline trimming cut 0 bases from V and 11 bases from J; bases unmatched to any gene: 6. The CDR3 DNA reads TGTGCCAGCAGTTACTCAGGGGGCGCCGTGGCTTTCTTT. Protein product: CASSYSGGAVAFF.

This clone appeared once. V and J are TRBV28 and TRBJ2-7, with TRBD1 matching over 8 bases. This CDR3 is built from 15 residues. Germline assignment: CDR1 MDHEN and CDR2 SYDVKM. J gave up 3 bases and V 5 bases, and 9 bases lay outside the gene matches. The CDR3 DNA sequence: TGTGCCAGCAGTCGGGACAGGACCCCTAACTACGAGCAGTACTTC. Encoded protein: CASSRDRTPNYEQYF.

This clone was observed a single time. The genes are TRBV7-2 and TRBJ2-5; D gene uncertain. The V gene lost 3 bases and the J gene lost 7 bases, with 9 bases spanning the gap. This CDR3 is 12 amino acids long. Germline V CDR1 and CDR2: SGHTA, FQGNSA. CDR3 protein: CASSLGERTQYF. For the CDR3, the DNA is TGTGCCAGCAGCTTGGGCGAGAGGACCCAGTACTTC. The full variable domain, with the rest looked up from reference TRBV7-2 and TRBJ2-5, is GAGVSQSPSNKVTEKGKDVELRCDPISGHTALYWYRQSLGQGLEFLIYFQGNSAPDKSGLPSDRFSAERTGGSVSTLTIQRTQQEDSAVYLCASSLGERTQYFGPGTRLLVL.

The chain uses TRBV6-6 and TRBJ1-1; no definite D call. The length of the CDR3 is 12 residues. The V end lost 5 bases, the J end lost 0 bases, and 4 bases lay between the germline ends. CDR1 is MNHNY, CDR2 SVGAGI, per germline (reference sequence). The CDR3 sequence: CASSLVNTEAFF. CDR3 sequence (DNA): TGTGCCAGCAGTCTCGTGAACACTGAAGCTTTCTTT.

This chain connects TRBV4-1 to TRBJ1-3; the D is unclear. Germline CDR1 is MGHRA and CDR2 is YSYEKL. The CDR3 has 17 residues. Trimming took 3 bases from V and 1 from J, leaving 16 bases between them. The CDR3 region has the DNA TGCGCCAGCAGCCAGTCAAGCACCAGTTGGTCTGGAAACACCATATATTTT. The encoded protein is CASSQSSTSWSGNTIYF.

This chain uses TRBV27 with TRBJ1-2; the match to TRBD1 covers 8 bases. This CDR3 comprises 12 residues. Losses at the gene ends were 5 bases for V and 8 bases for J; bases not matched to a gene: 4. The germline CDR1 and CDR2 sequences are MNHEY and SMNVEV (reference sequence). The CDR3: CASSARTGGYTF. CDR3 coding DNA: TGTGCCAGCAGTGCGCGGACAGGGGGCTACACCTTC.

This chain joins TRBV5-1 and TRBJ2-1, with 8 bases aligning to TRBD2. The V and J ends lost 0 bases and 7 bases, in that order; junction bases with no gene match: 15. The CDR3 has 18 amino acids. Germline assignment: CDR1 SGHRS and CDR2 YFSETQ. The CDR3 DNA reads as TGCGCCAGCAGCTTGGTCCCCTTGGGGAGCGGGGGCTTGAATGAGCAGTTCTTC. Its protein product is CASSLVPLGSGGLNEQFF.

The rearrangement links TRBV2 to TRBJ2-7; 8 bases are shared with TRBD2. Trimming took 3 bases from V and 1 from J; bases not matched to a gene: 5. The germline V gene encodes CDR1 SNHLY and CDR2 FYNNEI. There are 15 residues in the CDR3. The chain's CDR3 is CASSDSREGSYEQYF. The CDR3 DNA follows: TGTGCCAGCAGTGACAGTCGGGAGGGATCCTACGAGCAGTACTTC. Together with reference TRBV2 and TRBJ2-7, the CDR3 gives the full variable domain: EPEVTQTPSHQVTQMGQEVILRCVPISNHLYFYWYRQILGQKVEFLVSFYNNEISEKSEIFDDQFSVERPDGSNFTLKIRSTKLEDSAMYFCASSDSREGSYEQYFGPGTRLTVT.

This clone was observed once. The chain joins TRBV6-6 to TRBJ1-5; no definite D call. Deletions cut 4 bases from V and 1 base from J, with 14 bases between. Germline CDR1 reads MNHNY; CDR2 reads SVGAGI (reference sequence). CDR3 length: 16 residues. The CDR3 DNA reads TGTGCCAGCAGTTTTGAGCCGGGGTGGAGCAATCAGCCCCAGCATTTT. As protein: CASSFEPGWSNQPQHF.

This chain links TRBV5-1 with TRBJ2-7; 8 nucleotides agree with TRBD2. Germline V CDR1 and CDR2: SGHRS, YFSETQ. Losses at the gene ends were 4 bases for V and 1 base for J; bases not matched to a gene: 10. The CDR3 length is 16 residues. The CDR3 sequence: CASSLEGSGSSYEQYF. DNA of the CDR3: TGCGCCAGCAGCCTGGAGGGGAGCGGGAGTTCCTACGAGCAGTACTTC.

The chain uses TRBV12-3 or TRBV12-4 and TRBJ2-1, with TRBD2 as a possible D gene (6 bases). V was cut by 7 bases and J by 7 bases, with 14 bases left in between. The CDR3 length is 13 residues. The CDR3 DNA reads as TGTGCCAGCACGGGACTCGGTACGAATGAGCAGTTCTTC. Protein product: CASTGLGTNEQFF.

The CDR3 DNA sequence: TGTGCCAGCAGTTTATTGGGCGGGGGGGCCCCAGATACGCAGTATTTT. This codes for CASSLLGGGAPDTQYF. The rearrangement uses TRBV27 and TRBJ2-3, with 9 bases identical to TRBD2. Germline V gene data show CDR1 as MNHEY and CDR2 as SMNVEV (reference sequence). V was clipped by 1 base and J by 4 bases; unmatched bases: 6. The CDR3 length is 16 residues.

The CDR3 here is CASSSEPNYGYTF. Written as DNA, the CDR3 is TGTGCCAGCAGTTCGGAACCGAACTATGGCTACACCTTC. The rearrangement uses TRBV6-5 and TRBJ1-2; D remains ambiguous. CDR1 MNHEY and CDR2 SVGAGI come from the germline V gene. This CDR3 contains 13 residues. The germline V and J ends were trimmed by 4 bases and 2 bases, with 8 bases remaining between them.

The rearrangement joins TRBV3-1 (or the pseudogene TRBV3-2) to TRBJ2-3; D gene ambiguous. The germline V gene encodes CDR1 LGHDT and CDR2 YNNKEL (reference sequence). The CDR3 has 13 residues. Trimming removed 4 bases from V and 6 bases from J, with 11 bases in between. CDR3 in DNA: TGTGCCAGCAGCCCCCGCGCACGGGATACGCAGTATTTT. Protein: CASSPRARDTQYF.

The rearrangement joins TRBV4-1 to TRBJ1-1, with TRBD1 matching 9 bases. Germline V gene sequence: CDR1 MGHRA, CDR2 YSYEKL. CDR3 length: 14 residues. Germline trimming cut 3 bases from V and 7 bases from J; bases unmatched to any gene: 6. The chain's CDR3 is CASSHPTGGGEAFF. DNA for the CDR3: TGCGCCAGCAGCCATCCCACAGGGGGCGGTGAAGCTTTCTTT.

The chain's CDR3 is CATSRAGQGNQPQHF. The CDR3 DNA reads TGTGCCACCAGCAGAGCGGGACAGGGGAATCAGCCCCAGCATTTT. The chain employs TRBV15 and TRBJ1-5; 10 nucleotides agree with TRBD1. This CDR3 contains 15 residues. Germline CDR1 LNHNV, CDR2 YYDKDF (reference sequence). Trimming cost V 1 base and J 4 bases; bases outside gene matches: 1.

The chain combines TRBV7-2 with TRBJ1-6, with D perhaps matching TRBD1 (5 bases). V lost 1 base and J lost 10, with 17 bases in between. Germline-derived CDR1 and CDR2 are SGHTA and FQGNSA. CDR3 length equals 16 residues. CDR3 amino acids: CASSLVGSRAGSPLHF. Here the CDR3 DNA reads TGTGCCAGCAGCTTAGTAGGCAGCAGGGCCGGGTCACCCCTCCACTTT.

The rearrangement joins TRBV11-3 to TRBJ2-2; 8 nucleotides agree with TRBD1. Looked up from germline, CDR1 is SGHNT and CDR2 is YENEEA. V lost 3 bases, J lost 6 bases, and 3 bases stayed unmatched. The CDR3 is 14 residues long. This CDR3 reads CASSFQGAAGELFF. In nucleotides, the CDR3 is TGTGCCAGCAGCTTCCAGGGGGCCGCCGGGGAGCTGTTTTTT.